The entry that follows covers one TCR beta chain sequence. Its antigen is unknown. The germline gives CDR1 SGHTA, CDR2 FQGNSA. The CDR3 has 12 residues. The V and J ends lost 3 bases and 3 bases respectively, with 3 bases between them. These data come from a study of cytomegalovirus exposure and HLA in healthy donors. Points from the study as a whole: A later look showed TCR association rates differing by HLA locus, highest for DRB1 and lowest for HLA-C.

Primers included in the PCR were 60 Vbeta and 13 Jbeta primers. Some clones are missing from TCRdb's copy, which holds only in-frame ones; the method was immunoSEQ multiplex PCR. The sample holds approximately 130,000 clones, about 85% seen once. This sequence originates from a woman in her 30s in good health and CMV-seropositive. Sequencing was done on a sample of PBMCs. The chain carries TRBV7-2 and TRBJ1-3; D unresolved. The CDR3 loop is CASSFYGNTIYF. DNA of the CDR3: TGTGCCAGCAGCTTCTATGGAAACACCATATATTTT. The whole variable domain, remainder taken from reference TRBV7-2 and TRBJ1-3, is GAGVSQSPSNKVTEKGKDVELRCDPISGHTALYWYRQSLGQGLEFLIYFQGNSAPDKSGLPSDRFSAERTGGSVSTLTIQRTQQEDSAVYLCASSFYGNTIYFGEGSWLTVV.